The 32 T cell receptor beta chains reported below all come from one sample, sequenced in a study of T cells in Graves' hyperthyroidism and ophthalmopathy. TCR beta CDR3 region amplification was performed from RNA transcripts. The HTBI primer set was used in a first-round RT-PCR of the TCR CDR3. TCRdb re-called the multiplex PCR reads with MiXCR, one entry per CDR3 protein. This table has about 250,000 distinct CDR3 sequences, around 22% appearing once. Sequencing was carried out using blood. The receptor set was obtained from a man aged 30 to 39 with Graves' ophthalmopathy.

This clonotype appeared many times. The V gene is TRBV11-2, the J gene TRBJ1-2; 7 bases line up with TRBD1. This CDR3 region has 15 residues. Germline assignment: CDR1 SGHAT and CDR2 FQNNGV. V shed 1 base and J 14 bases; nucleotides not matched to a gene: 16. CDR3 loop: CASSLGGQPLWAGTF. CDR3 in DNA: TGTGCCAGCAGCTTAGGGGGACAGCCCCTCTGGGCTGGGACCTTC.

The DNA of the CDR3 is TGTGCCAGCAGTTTATCCCGGACAGGAGCTAACTATGGCTACACCTTC. Amino acids: CASSLSRTGANYGYTF. The rearrangement uses TRBV27 and TRBJ1-2, with TRBD1 identical over 7 bases. Germline V gives CDR1 MNHEY, CDR2 SMNVEV (reference sequence). The CDR3 covers 16 residues. V lost 0 bases and J lost 0; bases outside the gene matches: 4.

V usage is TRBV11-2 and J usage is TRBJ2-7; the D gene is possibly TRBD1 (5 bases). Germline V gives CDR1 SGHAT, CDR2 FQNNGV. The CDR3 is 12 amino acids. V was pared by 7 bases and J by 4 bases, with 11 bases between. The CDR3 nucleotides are TGTGCCAGCAAGACAGCGCTATACGAGCAGTACTTC. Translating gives CASKTALYEQYF.

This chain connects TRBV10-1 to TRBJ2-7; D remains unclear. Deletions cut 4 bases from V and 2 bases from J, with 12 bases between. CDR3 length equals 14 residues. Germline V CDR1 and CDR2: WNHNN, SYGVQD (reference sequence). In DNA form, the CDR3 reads TGCGCCAGCAGTGCCGGGTTTTCGACCTACGAGCAGTACTTC. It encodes CASSAGFSTYEQYF.

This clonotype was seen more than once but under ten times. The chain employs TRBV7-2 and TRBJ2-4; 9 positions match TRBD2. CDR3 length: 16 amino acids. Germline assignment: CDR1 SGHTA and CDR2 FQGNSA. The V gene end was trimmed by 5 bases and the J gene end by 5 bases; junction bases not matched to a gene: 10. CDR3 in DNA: TGTGCCAGCAGCCTTGGACTAGCGAGGTCCCAAAACATTCAGTACTTC. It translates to CASSLGLARSQNIQYF.

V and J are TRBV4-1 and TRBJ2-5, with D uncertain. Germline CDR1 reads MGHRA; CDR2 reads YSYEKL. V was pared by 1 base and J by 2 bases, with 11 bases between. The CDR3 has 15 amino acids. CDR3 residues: CASSQVAKGQETQYF. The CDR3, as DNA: TGCGCCAGCAGCCAAGTAGCAAAGGGACAAGAGACCCAGTACTTC.

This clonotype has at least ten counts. The CDR3 DNA sequence: TGTGCCAGCAGTGAAGAAGGGAGGGCCTCCTACGAGCAGTACTTC. It is translated as CASSEEGRASYEQYF. The chain uses TRBV6-1 and TRBJ2-7, with 7 positions matching TRBD2. V lost 1 base, J lost 0 bases, and 3 bases stayed unmatched. The CDR3 runs 15 residues. Germline assignment: CDR1 MNHNS and CDR2 SASEGT.

For the CDR3, the DNA is TGTGCCAGCACACCGGGACTAGCGGGAGGAGAGCAGTACTTC. It specifies CASTPGLAGGEQYF. The chain has TRBV6-1 and TRBJ2-7; 15 bases line up with TRBD2. Germline lookup yields CDR1 MNHNS and CDR2 SASEGT. There are 14 residues in the CDR3. The V and J ends lost 7 bases and 7 bases, in that order; junction bases with no gene match: 5.

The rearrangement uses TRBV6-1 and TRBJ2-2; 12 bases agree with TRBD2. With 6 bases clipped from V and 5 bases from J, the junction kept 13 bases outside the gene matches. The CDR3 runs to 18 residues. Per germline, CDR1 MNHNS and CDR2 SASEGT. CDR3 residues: CASRSGTSGYILTGELFF. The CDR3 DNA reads TGTGCCAGCAGGTCCGGGACTAGCGGGTATATTTTGACCGGGGAGCTGTTTTTT.

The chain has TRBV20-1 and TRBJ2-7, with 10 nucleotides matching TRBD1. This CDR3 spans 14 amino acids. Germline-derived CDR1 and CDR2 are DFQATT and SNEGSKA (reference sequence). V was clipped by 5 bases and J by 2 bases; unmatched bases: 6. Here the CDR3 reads CSAVPGQGTYEQYF. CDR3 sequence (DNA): TGCAGTGCTGTGCCGGGACAGGGGACCTACGAGCAGTACTTC.

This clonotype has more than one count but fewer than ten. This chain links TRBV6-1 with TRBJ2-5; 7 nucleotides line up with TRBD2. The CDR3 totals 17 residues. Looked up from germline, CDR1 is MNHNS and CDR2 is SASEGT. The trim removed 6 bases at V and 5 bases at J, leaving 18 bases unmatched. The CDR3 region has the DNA TGTGCCAGCAGCCCCGAGGGGTGGGAGGGCCCTCGGGAGACCCAGTACTTC. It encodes CASSPEGWEGPRETQYF.

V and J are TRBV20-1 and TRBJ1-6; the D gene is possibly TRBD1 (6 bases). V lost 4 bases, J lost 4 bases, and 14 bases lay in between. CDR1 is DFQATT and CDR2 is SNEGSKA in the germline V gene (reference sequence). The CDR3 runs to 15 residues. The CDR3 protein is CSAKTSQGYNSPLHF. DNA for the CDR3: TGCAGTGCTAAGACTAGTCAGGGGTATAATTCACCCCTCCACTTT.

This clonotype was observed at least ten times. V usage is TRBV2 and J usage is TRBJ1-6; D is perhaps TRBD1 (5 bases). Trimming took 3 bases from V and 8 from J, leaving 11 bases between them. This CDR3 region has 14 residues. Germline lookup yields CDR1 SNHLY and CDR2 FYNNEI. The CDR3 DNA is TGTGCCAGCAGTGATCTGAGGGGCGATTCACCCCTCCACTTT. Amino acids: CASSDLRGDSPLHF. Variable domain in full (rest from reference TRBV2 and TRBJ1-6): EPEVTQTPSHQVTQMGQEVILRCVPISNHLYFYWYRQILGQKVEFLVSFYNNEISEKSEIFDDQFSVERPDGSNFTLKIRSTKLEDSAMYFCASSDLRGDSPLHFGNGTRLTVT.

CDR3 nucleotide sequence: TGCGCCAGCAGCCAAGATACAGGCCGAGCGCAGAACACTGAAGCTTTCTTT. This gives the protein CASSQDTGRAQNTEAFF. The chain joins TRBV4-1 to TRBJ1-1; D may be TRBD1 (5 bases). Trimming removed 0 bases from V and 1 base from J, with 15 bases in between. This CDR3 contains 17 residues. Germline-derived CDR1 and CDR2 are MGHRA and YSYEKL.

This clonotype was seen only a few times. This chain's CDR3 is CASSPRDSRNSPLHF. The CDR3, as DNA: TGTGCCAGCTCACCAAGGGACAGTCGTAATTCACCCCTCCACTTT. The chain has TRBV18 and TRBJ1-6, with 7 bases that match TRBD1. The germline V gene has CDR1 KGHSH and CDR2 LQKENI. After removal of 2 bases from V and 6 bases from J, the junction contained 4 bases not matched to a gene. The CDR3 sequence is 15 residues long.

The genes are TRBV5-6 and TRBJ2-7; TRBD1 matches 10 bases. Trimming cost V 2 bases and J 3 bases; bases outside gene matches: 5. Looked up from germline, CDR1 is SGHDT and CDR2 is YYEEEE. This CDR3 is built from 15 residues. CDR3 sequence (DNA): TGTGCCAGCAGCTTCCTGGGACAGGGGCTCTACGAGCAGTACTTC. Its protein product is CASSFLGQGLYEQYF.

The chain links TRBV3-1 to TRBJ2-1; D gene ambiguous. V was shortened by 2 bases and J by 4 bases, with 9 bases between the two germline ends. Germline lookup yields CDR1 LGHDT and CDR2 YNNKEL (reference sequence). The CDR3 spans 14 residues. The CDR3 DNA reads TGTGCCAGCAGCCAATCGGGCGGTTACAATGAGCAGTTCTTC. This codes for CASSQSGGYNEQFF.

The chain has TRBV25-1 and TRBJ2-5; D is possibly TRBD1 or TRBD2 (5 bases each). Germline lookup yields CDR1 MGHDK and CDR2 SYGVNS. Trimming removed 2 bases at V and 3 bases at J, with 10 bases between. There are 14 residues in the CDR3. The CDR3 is CASSEPGPKETQYF. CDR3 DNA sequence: TGTGCCAGCAGTGAACCGGGACCTAAAGAGACCCAGTACTTC.

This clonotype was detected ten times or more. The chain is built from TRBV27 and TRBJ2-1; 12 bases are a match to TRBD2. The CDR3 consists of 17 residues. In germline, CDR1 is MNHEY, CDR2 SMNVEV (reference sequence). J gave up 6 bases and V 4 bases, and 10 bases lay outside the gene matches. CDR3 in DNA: TGTGCCAGCAGTTCCACCCGACTAGCGGGAGTCGCCAATGAGCAGTTCTTC. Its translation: CASSSTRLAGVANEQFF.

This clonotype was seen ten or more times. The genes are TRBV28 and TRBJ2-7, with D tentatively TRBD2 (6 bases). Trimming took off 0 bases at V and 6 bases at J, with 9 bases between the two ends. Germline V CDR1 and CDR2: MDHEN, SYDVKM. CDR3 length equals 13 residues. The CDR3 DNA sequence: TGTGCCAGCAGTTTATGGGGGGGACTCGAGCAGTACTTC. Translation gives CASSLWGGLEQYF.

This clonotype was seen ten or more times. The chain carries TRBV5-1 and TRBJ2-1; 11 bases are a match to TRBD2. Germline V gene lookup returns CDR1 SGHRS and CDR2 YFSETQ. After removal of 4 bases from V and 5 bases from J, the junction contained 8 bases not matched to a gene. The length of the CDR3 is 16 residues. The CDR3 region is CASSVLGTSGHNEQFF. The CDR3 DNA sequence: TGCGCCAGCAGCGTGCTGGGGACTAGCGGACACAATGAGCAGTTCTTC. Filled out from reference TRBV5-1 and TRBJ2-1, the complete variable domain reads KAGVTQTPRYLIKTRGQQVTLSCSPISGHRSVSWYQQTPGQGLQFLFEYFSETQRNKGNFPGRFSGRQFSNSRSEMNVSTLELGDSALYLCASSVLGTSGHNEQFFGPGTRLTVL.

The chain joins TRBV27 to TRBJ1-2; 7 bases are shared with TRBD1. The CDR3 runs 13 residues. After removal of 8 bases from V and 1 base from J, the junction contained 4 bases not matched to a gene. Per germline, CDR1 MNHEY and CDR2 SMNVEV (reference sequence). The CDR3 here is CASAGQLNYGYTF. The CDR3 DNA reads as TGTGCCAGCGCGGGACAGCTTAACTATGGCTACACCTTC.

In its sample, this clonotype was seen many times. Written as DNA, the CDR3 is TGCAGTGCTAGAGATATAAGGGGGCGCAGGCGACGTAACGAGCAGTACTTC. This encodes CSARDIRGRRRRNEQYF. The V gene is TRBV20-1, the J gene TRBJ2-7; TRBD1 matches at 7 bases. This CDR3 has 17 residues. V gave up 0 bases and J gave up 5 bases; unmatched junction bases: 16. Germline V gives CDR1 DFQATT, CDR2 SNEGSKA (reference sequence).

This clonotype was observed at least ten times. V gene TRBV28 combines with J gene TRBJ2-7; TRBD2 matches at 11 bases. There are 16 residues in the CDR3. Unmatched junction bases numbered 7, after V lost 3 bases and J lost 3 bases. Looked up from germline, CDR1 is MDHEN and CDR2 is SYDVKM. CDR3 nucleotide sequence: TGTGCCAGCAGTTTCCACACTAGCGGGAGTAACTACGAGCAGTACTTC. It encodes CASSFHTSGSNYEQYF.

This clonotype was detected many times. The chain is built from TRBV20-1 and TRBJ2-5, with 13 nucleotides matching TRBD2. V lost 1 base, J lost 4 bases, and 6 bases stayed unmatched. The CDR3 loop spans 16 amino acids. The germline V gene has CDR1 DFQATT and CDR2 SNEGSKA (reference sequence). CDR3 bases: TGCAGTGCTAGAGGGGGGACTAGCGGGAACGGAGAGACCCAGTACTTC. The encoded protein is CSARGGTSGNGETQYF.

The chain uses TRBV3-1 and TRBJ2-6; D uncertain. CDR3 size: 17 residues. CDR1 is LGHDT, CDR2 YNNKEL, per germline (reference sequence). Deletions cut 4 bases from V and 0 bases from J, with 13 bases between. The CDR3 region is CASSLSQVPSGANVLTF. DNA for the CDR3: TGTGCCAGCAGCCTTTCCCAGGTTCCCTCTGGGGCCAACGTCCTGACTTTC. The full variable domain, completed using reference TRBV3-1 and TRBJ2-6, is DTAVSQTPKYLVTQMGNDKSIKCEQNLGHDTMYWYKQDSKKFLKIMFSYNNKELIINETVPNRFSPKSPDKAHLNLHINSLELGDSAVYFCASSLSQVPSGANVLTFGAGSRLTVL.

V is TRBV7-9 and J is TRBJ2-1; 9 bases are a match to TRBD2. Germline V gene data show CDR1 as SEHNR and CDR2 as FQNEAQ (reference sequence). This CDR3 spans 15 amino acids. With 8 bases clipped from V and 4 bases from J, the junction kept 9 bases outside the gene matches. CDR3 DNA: TGTGCCAGCCTAAGGGCGGGAGGGGGTTACAATGAGCAGTTCTTC. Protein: CASLRAGGGYNEQFF.

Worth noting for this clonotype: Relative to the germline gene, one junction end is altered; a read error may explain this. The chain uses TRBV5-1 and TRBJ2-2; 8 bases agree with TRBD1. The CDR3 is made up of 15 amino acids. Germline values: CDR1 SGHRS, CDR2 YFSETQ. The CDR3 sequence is CASSHRTGPAGELVF. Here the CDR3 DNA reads TGCGCCAGCAGCCATAGGACAGGGCCAGCCGGGGAGCTGGTTTTT.

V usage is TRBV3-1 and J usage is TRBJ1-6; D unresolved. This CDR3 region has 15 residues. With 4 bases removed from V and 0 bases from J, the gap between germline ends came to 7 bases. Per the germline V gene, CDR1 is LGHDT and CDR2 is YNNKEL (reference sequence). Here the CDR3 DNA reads TGTGCCAGCAGCCGTGGGAGCTCCTATAATTCACCCCTCCACTTT. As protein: CASSRGSSYNSPLHF. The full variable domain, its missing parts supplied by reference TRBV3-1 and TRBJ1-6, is DTAVSQTPKYLVTQMGNDKSIKCEQNLGHDTMYWYKQDSKKFLKIMFSYNNKELIINETVPNRFSPKSPDKAHLNLHINSLELGDSAVYFCASSRGSSYNSPLHFGNGTRLTVT.

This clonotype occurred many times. CDR3 nucleotides: TGCGCCAGCAGGACAGGGGTCCGTAATGAGCAGTTCTTC. It encodes CASRTGVRNEQFF. V gene TRBV5-1 combines with J gene TRBJ2-1; TRBD1 matches at 8 bases. Trimming at V came to 5 bases and at J to 7 bases, leaving 5 bases not matched to a gene. CDR3 size: 13 residues. Germline-derived CDR1 and CDR2 are SGHRS and YFSETQ. Using reference TRBV5-1 and TRBJ2-1 for the parts outside the CDR3, the full variable domain is KAGVTQTPRYLIKTRGQQVTLSCSPISGHRSVSWYQQTPGQGLQFLFEYFSETQRNKGNFPGRFSGRQFSNSRSEMNVSTLELGDSALYLCASRTGVRNEQFFGPGTRLTVL.

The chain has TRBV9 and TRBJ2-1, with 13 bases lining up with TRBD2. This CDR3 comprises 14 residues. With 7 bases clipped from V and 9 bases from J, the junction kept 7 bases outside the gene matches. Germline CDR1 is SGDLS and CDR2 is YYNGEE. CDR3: CASRALAGGGEQFF. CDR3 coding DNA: TGTGCCAGCCGCGCACTAGCGGGAGGGGGTGAGCAGTTCTTC.

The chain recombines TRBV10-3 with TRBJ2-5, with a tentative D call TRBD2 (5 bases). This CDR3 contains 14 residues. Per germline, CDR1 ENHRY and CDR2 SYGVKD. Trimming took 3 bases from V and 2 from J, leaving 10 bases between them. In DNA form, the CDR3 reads TGTGCCATCAGTGACCCAACTAGACAAGAGACCCAGTACTTC. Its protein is CAISDPTRQETQYF.